This paragraph covers one T cell receptor beta chain sequence. Its target is unknown. This sample was taken from a study of T cell responses to AZD1222 COVID-19 vaccine. General study results and limits: Vaccine-associated CD4 TCRs ranged over spike, dominating at 160-218 and 743-854.

With V trimmed by 0 bases and J by 1 base, 2 bases remained unmatched. The CDR3 extends over 15 amino acids. Germline V lookup: CDR1 SGHVS, CDR2 FQNEAQ. TCRdb keeps only in-frame clones here, not all; method: immunoSEQ multiplex PCR. The data contain over 70,000 clones, about 90% of them singletons. The chain carries TRBV7-8 and TRBJ2-5; 7 nucleotides match TRBD1. The sequence was obtained from an adult in good health. The material was peripheral blood, obtained on day 0 of MenACWY control vaccination. In nucleotides, the CDR3 is TGTGCCAGCAGCTTAGCGGGACAGTTCCAAGAGACCCAGTACTTC. Its protein product is CASSLAGQFQETQYF.